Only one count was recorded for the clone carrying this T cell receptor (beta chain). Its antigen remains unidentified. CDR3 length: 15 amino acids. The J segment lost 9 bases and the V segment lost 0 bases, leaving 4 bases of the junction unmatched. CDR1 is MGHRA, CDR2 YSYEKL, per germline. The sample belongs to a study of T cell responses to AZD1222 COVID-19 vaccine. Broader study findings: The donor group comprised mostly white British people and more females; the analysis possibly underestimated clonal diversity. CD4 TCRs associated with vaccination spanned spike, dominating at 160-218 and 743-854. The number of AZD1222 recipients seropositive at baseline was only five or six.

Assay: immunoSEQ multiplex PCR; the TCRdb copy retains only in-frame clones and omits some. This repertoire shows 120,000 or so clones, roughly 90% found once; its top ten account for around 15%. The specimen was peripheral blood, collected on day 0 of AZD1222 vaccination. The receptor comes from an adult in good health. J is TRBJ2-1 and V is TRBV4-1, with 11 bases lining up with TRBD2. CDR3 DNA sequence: TGCGCCAGCAGCCAAGAGACTAGCGGGGCTAGTGAGCAGTTCTTC. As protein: CASSQETSGASEQFF.